Reported below is one TCR beta chain. CD45RO-negative cells were positively selected for CCR7, leaving out terminally differentiated effector memory CD45RA+ cells. The method was immunoSEQ multiplex PCR; TCRdb's version includes in-frame clones alone and lacks a portion of them. Counted here are about 870,000 clones, more than 85% occurring once; the ten biggest clones make up more than 20%. The entry originates in a study of shared clonotypes between healthy human individuals. Germline V lookup: CDR1 MDHEN, CDR2 SYDVKM. The CDR3 runs 11 residues. Trimming shortened V by 6 bases and J by 6 bases, and 9 bases separated the two germline ends.

The source is a man in his thirties or forties in good health. The J gene is TRBJ2-7, the V gene TRBV28, with D possibly being TRBD1 or TRBD2 (5 bases each). The sequencing input was naive CD8+ T cells sorted from blood. CDR3 DNA sequence: TGTGCCAGCAGGGACGGGGCCGAGCAGTACTTC. Translated, it gives CASRDGAEQYF.